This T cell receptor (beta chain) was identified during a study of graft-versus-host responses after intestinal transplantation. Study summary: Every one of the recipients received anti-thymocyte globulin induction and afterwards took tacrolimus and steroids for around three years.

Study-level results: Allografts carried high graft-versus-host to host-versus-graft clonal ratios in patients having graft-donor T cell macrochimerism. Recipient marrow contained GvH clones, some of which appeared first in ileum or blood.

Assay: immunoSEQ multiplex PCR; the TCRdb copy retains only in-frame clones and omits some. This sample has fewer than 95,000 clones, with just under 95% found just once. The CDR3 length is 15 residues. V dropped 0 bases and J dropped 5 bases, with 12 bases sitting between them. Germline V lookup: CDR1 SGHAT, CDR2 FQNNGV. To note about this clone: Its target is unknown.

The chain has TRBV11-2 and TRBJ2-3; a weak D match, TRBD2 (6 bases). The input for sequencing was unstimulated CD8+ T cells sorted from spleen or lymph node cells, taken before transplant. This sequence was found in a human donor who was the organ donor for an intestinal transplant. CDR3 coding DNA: TGTGCCAGCAGCTTAGATCTACGACTAGAAGATACGCAGTATTTT. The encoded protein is CASSLDLRLEDTQYF.